This is a list of T cell receptor beta chains from one sample in a study of blood T cell repertoires in COVID-19. This table comes from immunoSEQ multiplex PCR, and its TCRdb copy is limited to in-frame clones, with some not included. This table holds 200,000 to 250,000 clones, 85% to 90% found once. What was sequenced was peripheral blood. All receptors come from a man older than 75 with acute or convalescent COVID-19. Both conserved end residues are part of each CDR3.

len	j_gene	v_gene	CDR3aa
13	TRBJ1-2	TRBV14	CASSQGPRGGYTF
15	TRBJ1-1	TRBV2	CASRVRGAWNTEAFF
16	TRBJ2-1	TRBV10-3	CAIKATGQGGRNEQFF
15	TRBJ1-5	TRBV10-3	CAISESKGNNQPQHF
15	TRBJ2-1	TRBV28	CASSSGLAGYNEQFF
17	TRBJ2-3	TRBV27	CASSLWSSGRLADTQYF
15	TRBJ1-1	TRBV7-2	CASSLIEGTGGLAFF
12	TRBJ2-7	TRBV6-5	CAIADYSYEQYF
17	TRBJ2-7	TRBV5-1	CASSPDRGLLAGHEQYF
14	TRBJ1-6	TRBV6-5	CASSYGRYNSPLHF
14	TRBJ1-1	TRBV18	CASSPPSVHTGAFF
11	TRBJ2-7	TRBV29-1	CSVGWQDEQYF
14	TRBJ1-6	TRBV11-3	CASSLWGGNSPLHF
14	TRBJ1-2	TRBV19	CASRETGLFYGYTF
15	TRBJ2-7	TRBV9	CASSVGGDYRYEQYF
14	TRBJ2-5	TRBV30	CAWTRMGGPGTQYF
14	TRBJ2-5	TRBV18	CASSLGTGQETQYF
13	TRBJ2-7	TRBV7-6	CASSLSGIHEQYF
15	TRBJ1-3	TRBV28	CASSPGGSSGNTIYF
15	TRBJ1-5	TRBV7-2	CASSLVEGSNQPQHF
13	TRBJ2-7	TRBV29-1	CSAKPSGAYEQYF
15	TRBJ2-1	TRBV15	CATSSGDRGLDEQFF
14	TRBJ1-2	TRBV5-4	CASSWDRAGYGYTF
13	TRBJ1-5	TRBV11-2	CASSLDRVSPQHF
16	TRBJ1-4	TRBV18	CASSPQGGSTNEKLFF
14	TRBJ1-6	TRBV19	CASPGGGLGSPLHF
16	TRBJ2-1	TRBV28	CASSGWTGESYNEQFF
14	TRBJ2-2	TRBV15	CATRTGTNTGELFF
12	TRBJ2-3	TRBV6-2/TRBV6-3	CASSYTGDTQYF
14	TRBJ1-2	TRBV10-3	CAISVGGINYGYTF
16	TRBJ2-1	TRBV11-3	CASSLYSGSSYNEQFF
15	TRBJ2-2	TRBV6-5	CASSYRGRRGGELFF
15	TRBJ2-7	TRBV27	CASGRSASGRTEQYF
17	TRBJ2-4	TRBV7-9	CASSEFGRGPAKNIQYF
11	TRBJ2-1	TRBV7-2	CASSLTIEQFF
19	TRBJ2-2	TRBV5-1	CASSLSNRGGSLGIGELFF
11	TRBJ2-5	TRBV5-1	CASSLQGAQYF
13	TRBJ2-1	TRBV7-9	CASSLRERNEQFF
13	TRBJ2-1	TRBV5-1	CASTGQGLNEQFF
15	TRBJ2-7	TRBV15	CATSRRKGNNYEQYF
16	TRBJ1-2	TRBV28	CASISPGGDGVFGYTF
13	TRBJ2-7	TRBV28	CASSSAPGGEQYF
13	TRBJ2-7	TRBV7-8	CASSRERGYEQYF
12	TRBJ2-5	TRBV30	CAWSSGKETQYF
15	TRBJ2-7	TRBV11-2	CASSSGTGPYYEQYF
15	TRBJ2-1	TRBV5-1	CASSPGQGVGNEQFF
15	TRBJ1-2	TRBV11-2	CASSDPGKPNYGYTF
16	TRBJ2-1	TRBV6-1	CASSESTSGYFNEQFF
17	TRBJ2-2	TRBV13	CASSLGPGRGSTGELFF
16	TRBJ1-5	TRBV6-1	CASSEAWQGRSKPQHF
15	TRBJ2-1	TRBV27	CASRPLALTYNEQFF
13	TRBJ2-7	TRBV5-8	CASRTDPVGEQYF
15	TRBJ1-3	TRBV28	CASSQRGRVGNTIYF
13	TRBJ1-5	TRBV24-1	CATSKTANQPQHF
14	TRBJ2-5	TRBV18	CASSRGGPDGDQYF
15	TRBJ1-6	TRBV4-2	CASSQPQGPNSPLHF
15	TRBJ2-2	TRBV6-5	CASRRGGANTGELFF
13	TRBJ1-3	TRBV29-1	CSVGTGPGNTIYF